Listed here is a single T cell receptor beta chain. This specimen belongs to a study of T cell changes during pregnancy in multiple sclerosis. Only in-frame clones appear in the TCRdb table, and some are missing; sequencing was by immunoSEQ multiplex PCR. The repertoire holds about 41,000 clones, with around nine tenths as singletons. Germline CDR1 reads MNHEY; CDR2 reads SMNVEV (reference sequence). There are 16 residues in the CDR3. Trimming removed 4 bases at V and 1 base at J, with 11 bases between. The source material was CD8+ T cells from peripheral blood mononuclear cells, sampled in the third trimester of pregnancy. The V gene is TRBV27, the J gene TRBJ2-6, with D hard to call. The sequence was collected from a female donor with multiple sclerosis, enrolled in a pregnancy study. DNA for the CDR3: TGTGCCAGCAGTTCCGACCGACTGTCTGGGGCCAACGTCCTGACTTTC. Its translation is CASSSDRLSGANVLTF. The variable domain in full, completed from reference TRBV27 and TRBJ2-6, reads EAQVTQNPRYLITVTGKKLTVTCSQNMNHEYMSWYRQDPGLGLRQIYYSMNVEVTDKGDVPEGYKVSRKEKRNFPLILESPSPNQTSLYFCASSSDRLSGANVLTFGAGSRLTVL.